Below, 26 T cell receptor beta chains from the same sample are listed, as sequenced in a study of identical twins. TCRdb re-analysed the 5' RACE reads in MiXCR, keeping a single row per CDR3 protein. The sample holds 450,000 or so distinct CDR3 sequences; approximately 15% are singletons and the top ten take approximately 1%. These data are also associated with another study on yellow fever vaccine responses in identical twins.

Sequenced: CD4+ T cells sorted from blood. The source is a woman younger than 35 in good health.

In this sample, this clonotype turned up a few times. The chain joins TRBV6-2 or TRBV6-3 to TRBJ2-2, with D possibly being TRBD2 (6 bases). The germline V gene has CDR1 MNHEY and CDR2 SVGEGT. V was trimmed by 4 bases and J by 6 bases, leaving 9 bases between them. This CDR3 contains 13 residues. CDR3 sequence: CASSLTSPGELFF. DNA of the CDR3: TGTGCCAGCAGTTTAACTAGCCCCGGGGAGCTGTTTTTT.

This chain links TRBV14 with TRBJ2-1; maybe TRBD2 (5 bases). Deletions cut 1 base from V and 7 bases from J, with 23 bases between. This CDR3 has 18 amino acids. Germline V CDR1 and CDR2: SGHDN, FVKESK. CDR3 sequence reads: CASSQATMYSNRRNEQFF. In DNA form, the CDR3 reads TGTGCCAGCAGCCAAGCTACCATGTACTCCAACCGGAGGAATGAGCAGTTCTTC. The full variable domain, its missing parts supplied by reference TRBV14 and TRBJ2-1, is EAGVTQFPSHSVIEKGQTVTLRCDPISGHDNLYWYRRVMGKEIKFLLHFVKESKQDESGMPNNRFLAERTGGTYSTLKVQPAELEDSGVYFCASSQATMYSNRRNEQFFGPGTRLTVL.

In this sample, this clonotype turned up many times. The chain combines TRBV15 with TRBJ2-1; D gene unclear. Germline V gives CDR1 LNHNV, CDR2 YYDKDF (reference sequence). V lost 0 bases and J lost 5, with 11 bases in between. The CDR3 consists of 15 residues. The CDR3 here is CATSREAVVNNEQFF. For the CDR3, the DNA is TGTGCCACCAGCAGAGAAGCCGTGGTAAACAATGAGCAGTTCTTC.

This clonotype was counted only a few times. The chain has TRBV2 and TRBJ2-1; D ambiguous. With 7 bases removed from V and 0 bases from J, the gap between germline ends came to 10 bases. CDR1 is SNHLY and CDR2 is FYNNEI in the germline V gene. The CDR3 contains 14 residues. For the CDR3, the DNA is TGTGCCAGCAAAGAGGTAGACTCCTACAATGAGCAGTTCTTC. It specifies CASKEVDSYNEQFF.

The chain couples TRBV7-3 to TRBJ2-1; possible D gene TRBD2, 6 bases. The CDR3 is 15 amino acids. With 3 bases removed from V and 6 bases from J, the gap between germline ends came to 15 bases. The germline V gene encodes CDR1 SGHTA and CDR2 FQGTGA. CDR3 bases: TGTGCCAGCAGCTTTTGGGGGGACCCCAGCAATGAGCAGTTCTTC. It specifies CASSFWGDPSNEQFF.

For this clonotype: One junction end disagrees with the germline gene, perhaps due to a read error. The gene calls are TRBV30 and TRBJ2-7; 9 nucleotides line up with TRBD1. There are 14 residues in the CDR3. The V gene's germline CDR1 is GTSNPN and CDR2 SVGIG (reference sequence). The CDR3: CAWNPGTGSCEQYF. CDR3 nucleotides: TGTGCCTGGAACCCCGGGACAGGGTCCTGCGAGCAGTACTTC.

The chain combines TRBV7-3 with TRBJ1-6, with 9 nucleotides matching TRBD1. The trim removed 6 bases at V and 9 bases at J, leaving 3 bases unmatched. The CDR3 has 13 residues. Germline assignment: CDR1 SGHTA and CDR2 FQGTGA. CDR3: CASSRQGGSPLHF. Written as DNA, the CDR3 is TGTGCCAGCAGTCGACAGGGGGGTTCACCCCTCCACTTT.

The V gene is TRBV12-3 or TRBV12-4, the J gene TRBJ2-2, with 8 bases lining up with TRBD1. Unmatched junction bases numbered 7, after V lost 6 bases and J lost 4 bases. This CDR3 spans 15 amino acids. The CDR3 protein is CASSLITGGTGELFF. CDR3 nucleotides: TGTGCCAGCAGCCTCATTACAGGGGGCACCGGGGAGCTGTTTTTT.

The V gene is TRBV7-2, the J gene TRBJ2-7; tentatively, D is TRBD2 (5 bases). V lost 7 bases to trimming and J lost 4 bases, with 14 bases between them. The germline V gene has CDR1 SGHTA and CDR2 FQGNSA. The CDR3 has 13 residues. CDR3 sequence (DNA): TGTGCCAGCACCGAGAACCGGGGATACGAGCAGTACTTC. This sequence encodes CASTENRGYEQYF.

This clonotype turned up a few times. The chain uses TRBV20-1 and TRBJ1-5; 7 nucleotides agree with TRBD1. This CDR3 has 15 amino acids. The V segment lost 4 bases and the J segment 3 bases; nucleotides outside the gene matches: 9. The germline CDR1 and CDR2 sequences are DFQATT and SNEGSKA (reference sequence). The CDR3 DNA reads as TGCAGTGCTATGAACCCGGGACAGTCCAATCAGCCCCAGCATTTT. Translation gives CSAMNPGQSNQPQHF.

This chain uses TRBV9 with TRBJ2-2; D possibly corresponds to TRBD2 (6 bases). The CDR3 loop spans 17 amino acids. V lost 3 bases and J 7 bases, leaving 22 bases between the germline ends. The germline CDR1 and CDR2 sequences are SGDLS and YYNGEE. In nucleotides, the CDR3 is TGTGCCAGCAGCGCCCAAGGAGTGGCTAGCGTTGGCGGGGAGCTGTTTTTT. Its protein is CASSAQGVASVGGELFF.

This clonotype has just a few counts. The CDR3 DNA reads TGCAGTGCCACCATCCAGCGGGGGTATGAGCAGTTCTTC. Its protein is CSATIQRGYEQFF. The chain combines TRBV20-1 with TRBJ2-1; the match to TRBD2 covers 8 bases. V lost 6 bases, J lost 8 bases, and 9 bases stayed unmatched. The CDR3 extends over 13 amino acids. CDR1 DFQATT and CDR2 SNEGSKA come from the germline V gene (reference sequence).

This clonotype showed up many times. The chain carries TRBV29-1 and TRBJ2-7; D may be TRBD1 (5 bases). CDR1 and CDR2 (germline): SQVTM, ANQGSEA. V lost 7 bases, J lost 3 bases, and 16 bases lay in between. The CDR3 is 13 residues long. The chain's CDR3 is CSAGVGVFYEQYF. CDR3 bases: TGCAGCGCCGGAGTAGGGGTATTCTACGAGCAGTACTTC.

This chain links TRBV4-2 with TRBJ2-4; TRBD2 is a possible D gene (6 bases). The ends were cut back, 1 base at V and 3 bases at J, with 22 bases in the middle. CDR3 length: 19 residues. Germline V lookup: CDR1 LGHNA, CDR2 YNFKEQ. The CDR3 DNA reads TGTGCCAGCAGCCAAGCCTGGGGGGTTGGGGGAGTTGGCAAAAACATTCAGTACTTC. It translates to CASSQAWGVGGVGKNIQYF.

The V and J genes are TRBV6-1 and TRBJ2-5; TRBD2 aligns across 9 bases. CDR3 length equals 16 residues. Trimming cost V 6 bases and J 2 bases; bases outside gene matches: 10. Germline lookup yields CDR1 MNHNS and CDR2 SASEGT. The CDR3 loop reads CASRQTTSGRQETQYF. The CDR3 DNA reads as TGTGCCAGCAGACAAACCACTAGCGGGCGTCAAGAGACCCAGTACTTC.

This clonotype came up a few times. For the CDR3, the DNA is TGTGCCATCGGCGGCCAACTAGCGGGAGGGCCGAGGGGGTCCTACGAGCAGTACTTC. The encoded protein is CAIGGQLAGGPRGSYEQYF. V is TRBV10-3 and J is TRBJ2-7; 13 positions match TRBD2. Germline V CDR1 and CDR2: ENHRY, SYGVKD. The V gene end was trimmed by 8 bases and the J gene end by 1 base; junction bases not matched to a gene: 17. This CDR3 region has 19 residues.

This clonotype has ten or more counts. The chain links TRBV29-1 to TRBJ2-5; the match to TRBD1 covers 7 bases. This CDR3 spans 12 amino acids. With V trimmed by 6 bases and J by 5 bases, 6 bases remained unmatched. The germline CDR1 and CDR2 sequences are SQVTM and ANQGSEA. CDR3 DNA: TGCAGCGTACTTACAGGGGTGGAGACCCAGTACTTC. Protein product: CSVLTGVETQYF. Full variable domain (rest looked up from reference TRBV29-1 and TRBJ2-5): SAVISQKPSRDICQRGTSLTIQCQVDSQVTMMFWYRQQPGQSLTLIATANQGSEATYESGFVIDKFPISRPNLTFSTLTVSNMSPEDSSIYLCSVLTGVETQYFGPGTRLLVL.

This clonotype was recorded at least ten times. This chain links TRBV5-1 with TRBJ2-3; 7 nucleotides align to TRBD2. V was clipped by 0 bases and J by 4 bases; unmatched bases: 5. In germline, CDR1 is SGHRS, CDR2 YFSETQ. CDR3 length: 15 residues. The CDR3 DNA reads as TGCGCCAGCAGCTTGGACGCGGGGGTGGCAGATACGCAGTATTTT. It yields the protein CASSLDAGVADTQYF.

This rearrangement joins TRBV6-2 or TRBV6-3 to TRBJ2-4; TRBD1 aligns across 10 bases. CDR1 MNHEY and CDR2 SVGEGT come from the germline V gene. J gave up 6 bases and V 8 bases, and 1 base lay outside the gene matches. This CDR3 spans 12 amino acids. This CDR3 is CASGQGGNIQYF. In DNA form, the CDR3 reads TGTGCCAGCGGACAGGGGGGAAACATTCAGTACTTC.

This clonotype was found a few times. V gene TRBV10-3 combines with J gene TRBJ2-7; TRBD2 matches at 10 bases. V gave up 10 bases and J gave up 5 bases; unmatched junction bases: 14. The CDR3 totals 15 residues. Germline V gene data show CDR1 as ENHRY and CDR2 as SYGVKD. This CDR3 is CASRDQREGRHEQYF. CDR3 in DNA: TGTGCCAGCCGCGACCAGCGGGAGGGCCGGCACGAGCAGTACTTC.

This clonotype occurred a few times. The genes are TRBV12-3 or TRBV12-4 and TRBJ1-1; unclear D gene. The CDR3 is made up of 15 amino acids. Trimming left V 2 bases short and J 0 bases short, with 10 bases between. The CDR3 DNA follows: TGTGCCAGCAGTTTATTCGGAGATATGAACACTGAAGCTTTCTTT. It yields the protein CASSLFGDMNTEAFF.

This clonotype has a handful of counts. The J gene is TRBJ2-5, the V gene TRBV15; 8 bases fit TRBD1. The length of the CDR3 is 17 residues. V gave up 0 bases and J gave up 2 bases; unmatched junction bases: 8. The germline gives CDR1 LNHNV, CDR2 YYDKDF (reference sequence). Written as DNA, the CDR3 is TGTGCCACCAGCAGAGATCGCGGGACAGGATTACAAGAGACCCAGTACTTC. Protein product: CATSRDRGTGLQETQYF.

The chain is built from TRBV5-5 and TRBJ2-7; no definite D call. The CDR3 is made up of 15 amino acids. V shed 0 bases and J shed 3 bases, with 13 bases lying between them. Germline V gene data show CDR1 as SGHKS and CDR2 as YYEKEE (reference sequence). Here the CDR3 reads CASSLGGLSRYEQYF. The CDR3 coding sequence is TGTGCCAGCAGCTTGGGCGGTCTCTCTCGCTACGAGCAGTACTTC.

The chain employs TRBV14 and TRBJ2-7; the D is unclear. This CDR3 comprises 14 residues. CDR1 is SGHDN and CDR2 is FVKESK in the germline V gene. V lost 1 base to trimming and J lost 2 bases, with 9 bases between them. The CDR3 region is CASSQVGLTYEQYF. The CDR3 nucleotides are TGTGCCAGCAGCCAAGTAGGGCTGACCTACGAGCAGTACTTC.

This chain uses TRBV9 with TRBJ2-5, with D perhaps matching TRBD2 (6 bases). The V end lost 4 bases, the J end lost 2 bases, and 21 bases lay between the germline ends. Germline values: CDR1 SGDLS, CDR2 YYNGEE. The CDR3 extends over 17 amino acids. CDR3 nucleotides: TGTGCCAGCAGCCCCACCGCCTCTTTTGCGGGACAAGAGACCCAGTACTTC. Translation: CASSPTASFAGQETQYF.

The CDR3 sequence: CASSLTDDIYEQYF. The CDR3 DNA reads TGTGCCAGCAGCCTCACTGACGACATCTACGAGCAGTACTTC. The chain employs TRBV7-6 and TRBJ2-7; D uncertain. The V end was cut by 5 bases, the J end by 3 bases, with 14 bases between. CDR1 is SGHVS and CDR2 is FNYEAQ in the germline V gene. CDR3 length: 14 residues. Looking up the rest from reference TRBV7-6 and TRBJ2-7 gives the full variable domain: GAGVSQSPRYKVTKRGQDVALRCDPISGHVSLYWYRQALGQGPEFLTYFNYEAQQDKSGLPNDRFSAERPEGSISTLTIQRTEQRDSAMYRCASSLTDDIYEQYFGPGTRLTVT.